The T cell receptor (beta chain) under discussion was sequenced for a study of blood T cell repertoires in COVID-19. Study context: Specimens from acute and convalescent COVID-19 originated in the United States, Italy and Spain.

V was shortened by 5 bases and J by 4 bases, with 15 bases between the two germline ends. This CDR3 comprises 13 residues. Per germline, CDR1 SQVTM and CDR2 ANQGSEA. Methods used by the authors: Researchers report that nucleated cell counts were estimated from reference gene primer amplification. Using immunoSEQ multiplex PCR, the repertoire was profiled, and TCRdb retains in-frame clones only, with some absent. Clonal size and the V and J genes are those of that table, whereas D and trimming came from the DNA. The table includes approximately 170,000 clones, around 82% detected once. The sample holds a few counts of this clone.

The receptor's source is a woman of 80 years or more with active or convalescent COVID-19. The sample taken for sequencing was peripheral blood. The V and J genes are TRBV29-1 and TRBJ2-7; TRBD2 might be the D (6 bases). Written as DNA, the CDR3 is TGCAGCGTTACCGGGACGGGGGTGTACGAGCAGTACTTC. This sequence encodes CSVTGTGVYEQYF.